The 32 T cell receptor beta chains reported below all come from one sample, sequenced in a study of cytomegalovirus exposure and HLA in healthy donors. The study ran its PCR with 60 Vbeta and 13 Jbeta primers. Generated by immunoSEQ multiplex PCR, the TCRdb table keeps only in-frame clones and is missing some. The sample consists of under 200,000 clones, roughly 73% of them appearing once. Specimen: PBMCs. The receptors shown here come from a female donor in good health and CMV-seronegative.

This clone has only a few counts. The V call is TRBV11-3, the J call TRBJ2-1; maybe TRBD2 (6 bases). V dropped 5 bases and J dropped 2 bases, with 13 bases sitting between them. The CDR3 is 15 residues long. Germline V gene lookup returns CDR1 SGHNT and CDR2 YENEEA. The DNA of the CDR3 is TGTGCCAGCAGCCACCGGGGGATCACCTACAATGAGCAGTTCTTC. Translating gives CASSHRGITYNEQFF.

This chain connects TRBV25-1 to TRBJ1-2; 7 nucleotides align to TRBD1. The V segment lost 1 base and the J segment 3 bases; nucleotides outside the gene matches: 5. This CDR3 contains 15 residues. Germline CDR1 reads MGHDK; CDR2 reads SYGVNS. The CDR3 DNA is TGTGCCAGCAGTGAATTGTCAGGGGGAGACTATGGCTACACCTTC. This sequence encodes CASSELSGGDYGYTF.

As for this clone: Mismatch with germline at one junction end may stem from a read error. The rearrangement joins TRBV29-1 to TRBJ1-4; no clear D gene. CDR1 and CDR2 from the germline V gene are SQVTM and ANQGSEA. This CDR3 contains 15 residues. CDR3 amino acids: CSAFRREARGEKLSF. CDR3 DNA: TGCAGCGCTTTCAGACGGGAGGCACGAGGTGAAAAACTGTCTTTT.

This sequence joins TRBV5-1 and TRBJ2-3, with a tentative D call TRBD2 (7 bases). CDR3 length: 17 residues. Trimming removed 1 base at V and 0 bases at J, with 15 bases between. CDR1 and CDR2 from the germline V gene are SGHRS and YFSETQ. Written as DNA, the CDR3 is TGCGCCAGCAGCTTGATTTTCGGGGGGCCTAGCACAGATACGCAGTATTTT. Its translation: CASSLIFGGPSTDTQYF.

This clone was seen only once. The chain's CDR3 is CASSHGGTGYNEQFF. CDR3 DNA: TGCGCCAGCAGTCACGGGGGGACTGGGTACAATGAGCAGTTCTTC. This rearrangement joins TRBV4-1 to TRBJ2-1, with TRBD2 matching 7 bases. From germline, CDR1 is MGHRA and CDR2 YSYEKL. The CDR3 length is 15 residues. V lost 6 bases, J lost 4 bases, and 9 bases stayed unmatched.

V is TRBV6-5 and J is TRBJ1-1, with D tentatively TRBD1 (6 bases). The CDR3 covers 15 residues. Trimming shortened V by 4 bases and J by 2 bases, and 14 bases separated the two germline ends. Germline V lookup: CDR1 MNHEY, CDR2 SVGAGI. The CDR3 reads CASSCQGPYNTEAFF. The CDR3 nucleotides are TGTGCCAGCAGTTGCCAGGGGCCTTACAACACTGAAGCTTTCTTT.

The V gene is TRBV27, the J gene TRBJ2-7, with 12 bases aligning to TRBD2. The V segment lost 5 bases and the J segment 4 bases; nucleotides outside the gene matches: 6. CDR3 length: 15 amino acids. CDR1 is MNHEY, CDR2 SMNVEV, per germline (reference sequence). The CDR3 reads CASSPTSGGLYEQYF. DNA of the CDR3: TGTGCCAGCAGTCCTACTAGCGGGGGGTTGTACGAGCAGTACTTC.

The chain combines TRBV28 with TRBJ2-7; TRBD1 agrees at 11 bases. The CDR3 runs 15 residues. The V segment lost 4 bases and the J segment 3 bases; nucleotides outside the gene matches: 5. Germline V CDR1 and CDR2: MDHEN, SYDVKM. CDR3 sequence: CASSSTGTGGYEQYF. Written as DNA, the CDR3 is TGTGCCAGCAGTTCTACCGGGACAGGGGGCTACGAGCAGTACTTC.

The genes are TRBV11-3 and TRBJ2-7; 8 positions match TRBD1. The ends lost 1 base at V and 0 bases at J; junction bases unmatched: 2. The CDR3 runs 15 residues. The germline V gene encodes CDR1 SGHNT and CDR2 YENEEA. The CDR3 DNA follows: TGTGCCAGCAGCTTAGGGACAGGGCCCTCCTACGAGCAGTACTTC. It is translated as CASSLGTGPSYEQYF. Full variable domain (remainder filled in from reference TRBV11-3 and TRBJ2-7): EAGVVQSPRYKIIEKKQPVAFWCNPISGHNTLYWYLQNLGQGPELLIRYENEEAVDDSQLPKDRFSAERLKGVDSTLKIQPAELGDSAVYLCASSLGTGPSYEQYFGPGTRLTVT.

The table lists this clone with a few counts. The chain has TRBV6-6 and TRBJ2-2, with D possibly matching TRBD1 (6 bases). CDR1 is MNHNY, CDR2 SVGAGI, per germline (reference sequence). The CDR3 is made up of 14 amino acids. The V gene lost 10 bases and the J gene lost 1 base, with 13 bases spanning the gap. CDR3 sequence reads: CATTGSENTGELFF. CDR3 DNA sequence: TGTGCCACAACAGGGAGCGAGAACACCGGGGAGCTGTTTTTT.

The chain has TRBV11-3 and TRBJ2-3, with D possibly matching TRBD1 (5 bases). V was trimmed by 1 base and J by 2 bases, leaving 10 bases between them. Germline assignment: CDR1 SGHNT and CDR2 YENEEA. CDR3 length equals 15 residues. CDR3 nucleotides: TGTGCCAGCAGCTTAGGGGGCCCACCCACAGATACGCAGTATTTT. This codes for CASSLGGPPTDTQYF.

CDR3 in amino acids: CASSQSSSGLANGYTF. CDR3 DNA: TGTGCCAGCAGCCAATCCTCGTCCGGGTTAGCCAATGGCTACACCTTC. The chain carries TRBV16 and TRBJ1-2; D gene uncertain. With 0 bases removed from V and 6 bases from J, the gap between germline ends came to 17 bases. Per the germline V gene, CDR1 is KGHSY and CDR2 is FQNENV. This CDR3 is built from 16 residues.

The V call is TRBV5-6, the J call TRBJ1-2; 7 bases line up with TRBD1. Looked up from germline, CDR1 is SGHDT and CDR2 is YYEEEE. This CDR3 region has 15 residues. V shed 2 bases, J shed 0 bases, and the junction held 4 bases outside the gene matches. The CDR3 region has the DNA TGTGCCAGCAGCTTCTCCGACAGGGCTAACTATGGCTACACCTTC. Its translation is CASSFSDRANYGYTF.

J is TRBJ2-7 and V is TRBV6-6; 7 nucleotides line up with TRBD2. The CDR3 totals 11 residues. Germline CDR1 MNHNY, CDR2 SVGAGI (reference sequence). The V and J ends lost 2 bases and 12 bases, in that order; junction bases with no gene match: 4. The CDR3 sequence is CASSYAGEAYF. As DNA, the CDR3 is TGTGCCAGCAGTTACGCGGGGGAGGCGTACTTC.

V and J are TRBV28 and TRBJ1-2, with 9 positions matching TRBD1. CDR1 is MDHEN, CDR2 SYDVKM, per germline. This CDR3 contains 14 residues. J was trimmed by 3 bases and V by 7 bases; bases with no gene match: 6. Written as DNA, the CDR3 is TGTGCCAGCACCTCATGGACAGGGGACTATGGCTACACCTTC. It codes for CASTSWTGDYGYTF.

The gene calls are TRBV9 and TRBJ2-4; D is possibly TRBD2 (5 bases). CDR3 size: 16 residues. CDR1 SGDLS and CDR2 YYNGEE come from the germline V gene. The V gene lost 0 bases and the J gene lost 0 bases, with 10 bases spanning the gap. CDR3 amino acids: CASSVGGRAAKNIQYF. Here the CDR3 DNA reads TGTGCCAGCAGCGTAGGCGGGCGGGCAGCCAAAAACATTCAGTACTTC.

The V gene is TRBV5-1, the J gene TRBJ2-7; 9 nucleotides match TRBD2. Germline CDR1 and CDR2: SGHRS and YFSETQ. The CDR3 sequence is 14 residues long. The V segment lost 2 bases and the J segment 6 bases; nucleotides outside the gene matches: 6. The CDR3 coding sequence is TGCGCCAGCAGCTTTGAGGCTAGCGGGACCGAGCAGTACTTC. This sequence encodes CASSFEASGTEQYF.

The chain couples TRBV7-7 to TRBJ2-1; D remains ambiguous. With 5 bases removed from V and 4 bases from J, the gap between germline ends came to 12 bases. The CDR3 runs 14 residues. Germline CDR1 reads SSHAT; CDR2 reads FNYEAQ (reference sequence). In DNA form, the CDR3 reads TGTGCCAGCAGCCCGTTCAGCGATTACAATGAGCAGTTCTTC. Its translation: CASSPFSDYNEQFF.

The gene calls are TRBV29-1 and TRBJ1-2; tentative D call: TRBD1 (5 bases). Germline-derived CDR1 and CDR2 are SQVTM and ANQGSEA. Trimming shortened V by 4 bases and J by 7 bases, and 22 bases separated the two germline ends. This CDR3 spans 15 amino acids. CDR3 amino acids: CSVGGTGIEYSGYTF. DNA of the CDR3: TGCAGCGTTGGCGGGACCGGCATAGAATACAGTGGCTACACCTTC.

CDR3 coding DNA: TGTGCCAGCAGTGAATACGAGGGTGGAAGTACTGAAGCTTTCTTT. Protein: CASSEYEGGSTEAFF. This sequence joins TRBV25-1 and TRBJ1-1; D is unresolved. The CDR3 contains 15 residues. CDR1 and CDR2 from the germline V gene are MGHDK and SYGVNS. V lost 0 bases and J lost 5, with 13 bases in between. The full variable domain, with the rest looked up from reference TRBV25-1 and TRBJ1-1, is EADIYQTPRYLVIGTGKKITLECSQTMGHDKMYWYQQDPGMELHLIHYSYGVNSTEKGDLSSESTVSRIRTEHFPLTLESARPSHTSQYLCASSEYEGGSTEAFFGQGTRLTVV.

The V gene is TRBV19, the J gene TRBJ2-1; 12 bases fit TRBD2. V gave up 5 bases and J gave up 2 bases; unmatched junction bases: 7. This CDR3 region has 17 residues. Germline-derived CDR1 and CDR2 are LNHDA and SQIVND (reference sequence). Here the CDR3 reads CASSRLAGGIPYNEQFF. For the CDR3, the DNA is TGTGCCAGTAGTCGGCTAGCGGGAGGGATCCCCTACAATGAGCAGTTCTTC.

This clone was recorded once. The chain uses TRBV28 and TRBJ2-7; TRBD2 matches at 7 bases. With V trimmed by 3 bases and J by 0 bases, 5 bases remained unmatched. The CDR3 loop spans 15 amino acids. CDR1 is MDHEN, CDR2 SYDVKM, per germline. The CDR3 DNA sequence: TGTGCCAGCAGTTTCGCGCGGACTAGCTCCTACGAGCAGTACTTC. Translating it yields CASSFARTSSYEQYF.

The chain has TRBV9 and TRBJ1-3; weak D call: TRBD1 (6 bases). Looked up from germline, CDR1 is SGDLS and CDR2 is YYNGEE. The CDR3 extends over 17 amino acids. Trimming pared 0 bases from V and 1 base from J, leaving 14 bases between. CDR3 in amino acids: CASSVGAGRGSGNTIYF. For the CDR3, the DNA is TGTGCCAGCAGCGTAGGGGCCGGGAGGGGGTCTGGAAACACCATATATTTT.

The genes are TRBV7-3 and TRBJ1-2, with 8 bases lining up with TRBD1. The length of the CDR3 is 15 residues. Germline V gives CDR1 SGHTA, CDR2 FQGTGA. Losses at the gene ends were 5 bases for V and 5 bases for J; bases not matched to a gene: 10. The CDR3 here is CASSPRTGRGYGYTF. In nucleotides, the CDR3 is TGTGCCAGCAGCCCACGGACAGGGAGGGGTTATGGCTACACCTTC.

J is TRBJ2-3 and V is TRBV9, with 8 bases fitting TRBD2. V shed 3 bases, J shed 0 bases, and the junction held 6 bases outside the gene matches. Germline CDR1 SGDLS, CDR2 YYNGEE. CDR3 length: 16 residues. The CDR3 spells CASSELSGASTDTQYF. CDR3 in DNA: TGTGCCAGCAGCGAGCTTAGCGGGGCTAGCACAGATACGCAGTATTTT.

J is TRBJ2-7 and V is TRBV23-1; 12 bases match TRBD2. TRBV23-1 is reported as an ORF; its role is uncertain. Trimming at V came to 5 bases and at J to 0 bases, leaving 17 bases not matched to a gene. CDR3 length equals 20 residues. CDR3 DNA: TGCGCCAGCAGTGATCTAGCGGGAGGGCCTGGATGGCGTGGCTCCTACGAGCAGTACTTC. Translating gives CASSDLAGGPGWRGSYEQYF.

In nucleotides, the CDR3 is TGCGCCAGCAGCTCGGAGGGCACAGATACGCAGTATTTT. Protein product: CASSSEGTDTQYF. The chain uses TRBV5-1 and TRBJ2-3; D may be TRBD2 (5 bases). The CDR3 runs 13 residues. V dropped 3 bases and J dropped 1 base, with 6 bases sitting between them. The germline V gene encodes CDR1 SGHRS and CDR2 YFSETQ.

Comments on this clone: The junction differs from germline at one of its ends, possibly a read error. The same CDR3 arises from other DNA sequences in this sample as well. V is TRBV6-1 and J is TRBJ1-3; a possible D gene is TRBD1 (5 bases). CDR1 MNHNS and CDR2 SASEGT come from the germline V gene. The CDR3 is 15 amino acids. This CDR3 is CASSLPGGAGNTIYF. CDR3 sequence (DNA): TGCGCCAGCAGTTTACCGGGAGGGGCCGGAAACACCATATATTTT.

This clone came up a few times. The chain carries TRBV2 and TRBJ2-5; no reliable D call. Per the germline V gene, CDR1 is SNHLY and CDR2 is FYNNEI. The CDR3 is 12 residues long. V was shortened by 5 bases and J by 2 bases, with 6 bases between the two germline ends. The CDR3 coding sequence is TGTGCCAGCAGTCGGAGTCAAGAGACCCAGTACTTC. It is translated as CASSRSQETQYF.

V usage is TRBV10-1 and J usage is TRBJ2-1; 8 positions match TRBD2. V shed 6 bases and J 7 bases; nucleotides not matched to a gene: 8. This CDR3 comprises 14 residues. CDR1 and CDR2 from the germline V gene are WNHNN and SYGVQD (reference sequence). The CDR3 DNA sequence: TGCGCCAGCAGCGAGGGACTAGAAGTGAATGAGCAGTTCTTC. Protein product: CASSEGLEVNEQFF.

The chain combines TRBV7-2 with TRBJ1-5; the match to TRBD1 covers 10 bases. Germline V CDR1 and CDR2: SGHTA, FQGNSA. CDR3 length: 15 amino acids. With 6 bases clipped from V and 3 bases from J, the junction kept 5 bases outside the gene matches. CDR3 bases: TGTGCCAGCAGACCTGGGACAGGGGTCAATCAGCCCCAGCATTTT. Amino acid sequence: CASRPGTGVNQPQHF.

The rearrangement joins TRBV4-1 to TRBJ2-5; tentative D call: TRBD1 (8 bases). TRBJ2-7 matches the DNA end more closely, so the J call is doubtful. Germline loops: CDR1 MGHRA, CDR2 YSYEKL. The CDR3 totals 14 residues. The CDR3 DNA reads as TGCGCCAGCAGCCAATACAGGGGGGGCTACGAGCAGTACTTC. Translated: CASSQYRGGYEQYF.